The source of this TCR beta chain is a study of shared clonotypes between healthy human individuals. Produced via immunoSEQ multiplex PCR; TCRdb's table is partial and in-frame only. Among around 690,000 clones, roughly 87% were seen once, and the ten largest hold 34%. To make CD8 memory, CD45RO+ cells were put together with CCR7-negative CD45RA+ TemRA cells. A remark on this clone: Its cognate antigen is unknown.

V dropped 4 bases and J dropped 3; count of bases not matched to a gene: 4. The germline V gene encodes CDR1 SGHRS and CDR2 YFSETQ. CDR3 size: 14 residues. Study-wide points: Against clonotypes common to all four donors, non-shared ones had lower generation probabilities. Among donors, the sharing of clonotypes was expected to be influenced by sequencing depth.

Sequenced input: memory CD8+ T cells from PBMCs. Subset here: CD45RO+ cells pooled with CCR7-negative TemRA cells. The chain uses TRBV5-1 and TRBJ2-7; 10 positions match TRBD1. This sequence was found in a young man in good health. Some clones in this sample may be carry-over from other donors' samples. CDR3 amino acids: CASSPDRGGYEQYF. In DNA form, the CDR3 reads TGCGCCAGCAGCCCGGACAGGGGGGGCTACGAGCAGTACTTC.